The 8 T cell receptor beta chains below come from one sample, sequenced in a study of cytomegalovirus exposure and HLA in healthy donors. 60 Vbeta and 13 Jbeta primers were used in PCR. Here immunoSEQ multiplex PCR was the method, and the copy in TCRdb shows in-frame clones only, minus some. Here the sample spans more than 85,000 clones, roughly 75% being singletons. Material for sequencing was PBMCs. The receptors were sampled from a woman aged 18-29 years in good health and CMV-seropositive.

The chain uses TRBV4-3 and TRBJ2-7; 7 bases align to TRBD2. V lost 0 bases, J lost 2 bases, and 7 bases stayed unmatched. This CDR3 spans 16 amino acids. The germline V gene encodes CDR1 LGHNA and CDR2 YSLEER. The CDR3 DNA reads TGCGCCAGCAGCCAAGATGAGGCTAGCGGTGCCTACGAGCAGTACTTC. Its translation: CASSQDEASGAYEQYF.

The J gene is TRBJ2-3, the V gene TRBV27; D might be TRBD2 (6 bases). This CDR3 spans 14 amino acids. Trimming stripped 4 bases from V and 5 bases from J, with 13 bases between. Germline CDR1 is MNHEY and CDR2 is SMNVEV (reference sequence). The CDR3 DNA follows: TGTGCCAGCAGTTCCGGGAGTTTTAGAGATACGCAGTATTTT. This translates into CASSSGSFRDTQYF.

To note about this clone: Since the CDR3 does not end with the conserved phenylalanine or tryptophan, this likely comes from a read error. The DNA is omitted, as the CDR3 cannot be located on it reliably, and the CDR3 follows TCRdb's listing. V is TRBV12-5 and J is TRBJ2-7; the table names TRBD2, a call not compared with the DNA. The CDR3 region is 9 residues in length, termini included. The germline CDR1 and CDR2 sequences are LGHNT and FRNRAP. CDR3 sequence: CASGLVRAD.

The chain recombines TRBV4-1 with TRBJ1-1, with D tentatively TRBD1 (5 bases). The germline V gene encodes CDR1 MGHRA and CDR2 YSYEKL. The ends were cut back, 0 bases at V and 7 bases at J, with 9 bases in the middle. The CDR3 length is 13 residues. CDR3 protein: CASSQEGTVEAFF. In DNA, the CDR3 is TGCGCCAGCAGCCAAGAGGGGACTGTTGAAGCTTTCTTT.

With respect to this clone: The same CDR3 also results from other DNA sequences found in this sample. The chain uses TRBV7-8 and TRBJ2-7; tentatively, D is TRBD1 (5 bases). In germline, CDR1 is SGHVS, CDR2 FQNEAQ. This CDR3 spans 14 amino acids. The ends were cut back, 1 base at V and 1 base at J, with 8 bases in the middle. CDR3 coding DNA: TGTGCCAGCAGCTTAGTGGCAGGGTCCTACGAGCAGTACTTC. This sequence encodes CASSLVAGSYEQYF.

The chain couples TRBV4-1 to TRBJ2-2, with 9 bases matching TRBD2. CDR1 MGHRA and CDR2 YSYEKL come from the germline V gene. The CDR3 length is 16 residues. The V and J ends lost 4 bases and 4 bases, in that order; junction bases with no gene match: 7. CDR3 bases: TGCGCCAGCAGCCGGGCGGCGGGAGGGACCACCGGGGAGCTGTTTTTT. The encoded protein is CASSRAAGGTTGELFF.

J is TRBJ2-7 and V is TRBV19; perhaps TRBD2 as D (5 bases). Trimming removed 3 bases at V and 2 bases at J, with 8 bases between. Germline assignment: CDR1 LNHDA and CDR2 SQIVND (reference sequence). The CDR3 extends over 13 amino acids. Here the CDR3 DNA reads TGTGCCAGTAGTATTCCGGGGACCTACGAGCAGTACTTC. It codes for CASSIPGTYEQYF. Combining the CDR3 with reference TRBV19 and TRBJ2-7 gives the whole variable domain DGGITQSPKYLFRKEGQNVTLSCEQNLNHDAMYWYRQDPGQGLRLIYYSQIVNDFQKGDIAEGYSVSREKKESFPLTVTSAQKNPTAFYLCASSIPGTYEQYFGPGTRLTVT.

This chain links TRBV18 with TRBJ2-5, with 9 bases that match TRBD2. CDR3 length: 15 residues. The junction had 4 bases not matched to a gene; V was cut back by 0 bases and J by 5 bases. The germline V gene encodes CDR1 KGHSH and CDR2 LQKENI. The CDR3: CASSPPGTSRETQYF. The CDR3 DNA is TGTGCCAGCTCACCACCGGGGACTAGCCGTGAGACCCAGTACTTC.